This T cell receptor beta chain was sequenced during a study of a mutant IDH1 vaccine in newly diagnosed glioma. Study information: Treated patients comprised approximately 60% males and around 40% females, mean age roughly 40 years. Previous treatment comprised radiotherapy, temozolomide, or both, mostly both.

The data were produced by immunoSEQ multiplex PCR, yet TCRdb's version contains in-frame clones alone and is incomplete. The top ten hold roughly 4.8% of the sample, which has 9,500 to 12,000 clones, about nine tenths seen once. V lost 3 bases, J lost 2 bases, and 12 bases lay in between. Germline V gene data show CDR1 as WNHNN and CDR2 as SYGVQD (reference sequence). The CDR3 is 15 amino acids. On this clone: What it recognizes is unknown.

Sample time point: week 23, last vaccination. Each vaccine dose was 300 ug of mutant IDH1 20-mer peptide, with topical imiquimod. The sequence was obtained from a woman in her forties with glioma. Some clones in this sample may be carry-over from other donors' samples. This sample comprised PBMCs, obtained from a glioma patient whose treatment included an IDH1 peptide vaccine. The chain joins TRBV10-1 to TRBJ2-3; D possibly corresponds to TRBD2 (6 bases). In DNA form, the CDR3 reads TGCGCCAGCAGTGATACGGCGGGAATCACAGATACGCAGTATTTT. Its protein product is CASSDTAGITDTQYF.